This entry concerns a single T cell receptor beta chain. This clonotype was counted ten times or more. Its recognized antigen is unknown. One base away there is no much larger clone; base qualities are not given. The germline V gene sets CDR1 to KGHSH and CDR2 to LQKENI. V sheds 1 base and J sheds 6 bases, leaving 10 bases between their ends. The CDR3 has 15 amino acids, counting the end cysteine and phenylalanine. The sequence is cut down to CDR3 DNA, 45 bases in frame from base 1. The source of the sample is a study of human T cells and chemical hapten exposure (dated by TCRdb to the early 2020s). Turning to the overall study: For sensitization, 2% DPC in acetone was applied to a 2 cm by 2 cm area of upper inner arm skin. Weekly therapeutic DPC doses were additionally applied to the scalp of patients throughout the approximately 25-week study period. Patch testing was done on the upper back using Finn chambers containing 0.01% DPC, and results were scored after 6 days according to International Contact Dermatitis Research Group standards. The mostly female patient cohort included alopecia areata with under or over 50% scalp involvement, alopecia totalis and alopecia universalis. Libraries were pooled for sequencing, and variation in per-sample TCR yields was attributed mainly to small differences in library volumes within the pool. This study followed changes in the peripheral blood TCR repertoire in vivo during primary and secondary sensitization of alopecia patients to the hapten diphenylcyclopropenone (DPC). Blood samples were taken from patients before sensitization (week 0) and at 2, 6 and about 24 weeks after DPC sensitization. Blood for TCR sequencing was provided by twenty-nine alopecia patients at one to four time points (pre-sensitization, 2, 6 and 24 weeks). For every blood RNA sample, sequencing covered both the TCR alpha and TCR beta chains.

The full study reports these points: Repeated subsampling changed both the strength of the expansion versus patch-test correlation and the threshold at which that correlation became significant. Because every patient had alopecia, a presumed autoimmune disease, the patients' immune response might differ from that of healthy individuals. The number of TCRs above 1 in 1000 frequency did not change with DPC sensitization; there was no evidence of global repertoire structure alterations. Compared with pre-sensitization or healthy control sets, expanded TCRs formed significantly more large CDR3 similarity clusters, which is consistent with antigen-driven responses. The number of PT1 expanded TCRs positively correlated with patch test score, significant at thresholds 8, 16 and 32 but not 4.

The time point label on this specimen signifies: patch test 3, about 24 weeks after DPC sensitization. This sample's treatment or condition label indicates: therapeutic diphenylcyclopropenone sensitization with weekly scalp DPC. Total RNA was extracted from unfractionated whole blood that had been collected in Tempus Blood RNA tubes. At each patch-test visit, blood was drawn before the patch test was applied. To be eligible, patients had to be aged 18 to 70, diagnosed with alopecia and judged suitable for DPC therapy, while pregnant patients were excluded. The protocol used for the library was RACE. The reads were generated on a NextSeq 500. During library preparation, unique molecular identifiers were attached to individual cDNA molecules so that TCRs could be counted in a quantitative, reproducible way. Per the authors' processing: The median number of TCRs per sample was around 100,000, ranging from 23,224 to 690,600. The Decombinator software suite was used to annotate V, J and CDR3 in the TCR reads. For PS versus PT1 abundance plots, all samples were subsampled to the same number of TCRs (28,000). Expanded TCRs were defined as absent before sensitization and observed at least eight times at the 2-week time point. TCRdb redid the processing of the public reads, applying fastp at Q25 and MiXCR, and retained in-frame beta chains. Records with the same CDR3 protein are collapsed into one entry carrying the most frequent genes and DNA. In this record, the V and J calls reflect TCRdb's handling and not the investigators' own analysis. This sample comprises roughly 38,000 distinct CDR3 sequences, over 7.5% of them detected only once. The ten largest clones represent 26% of the sample.

The rearrangement joined TRBV18 to TRBJ1-6; the D gene is perhaps TRBD1, from 6 matching bases. The sample in question was whole blood, obtained in connection with sensitization to the hapten diphenylcyclopropenone (DPC). The clonotype originates from a man aged 45-65 years with alopecia areata. Some clones in this sample may be carry-over from other donors' samples. CDR3 region: CASSPQAGANSPLHF. In nucleotides, the sequence is TGTGCCAGCTCACCACAGGCAGGGGCTAATTCACCCCTCCACTTT.